A selection of T cell receptor beta chains follows, all from one sample in a study of control samples from healthy donors and cancer patients. The assay was immunoSEQ multiplex PCR, and TCRdb's table has in-frame clones only and misses some. In the table there are some 150,000 clones, roughly 91% of which are singletons. Source material: blood. These receptors came from a woman aged 30 to 39 in good health. Both conserved end residues are part of each CDR3. The D gene is left open where the match is weak. The listing skips clone size in some rows; elsewhere it reads once, few, many or a size class.

d_call: -; j_call: TRBJ2-1; v_call: TRBV7-3; clone_size: -; cdr3_aa: CASSLRMGVGNEQFF; cdr3_nt: TGTGCCAGCAGCTTAAGGATGGGGGTGGGCAATGAGCAGTTCTTC
d_call: TRBD1; j_call: TRBJ2-7; v_call: TRBV19; clone_size: -; cdr3_aa: CASSPRDREAEQYF; cdr3_nt: TGTGCCAGTAGTCCCCGGGACAGGGAGGCCGAGCAGTACTTC
d_call: -; j_call: TRBJ2-1; v_call: TRBV5-4; clone_size: -; cdr3_aa: CASSLGGGPDNEQFF; cdr3_nt: TGTGCCAGCAGCTTGGGGGGGGGCCCCGACAATGAGCAGTTCTTC
d_call: -; j_call: TRBJ2-1; v_call: TRBV6-4; clone_size: -; cdr3_aa: CASRNNEQFF; cdr3_nt: TGTGCCAGCAGAAACAATGAGCAGTTCTTC
d_call: -; j_call: TRBJ2-5; v_call: TRBV7-9; clone_size: once; cdr3_aa: CASSFQETQYF; cdr3_nt: TGTGCCAGCAGCTTCCAAGAGACCCAGTACTTC
d_call: TRBD1; j_call: TRBJ2-1; v_call: TRBV24-1; clone_size: -; cdr3_aa: CATSDPGTGSNEQFF; cdr3_nt: TGTGCCACCAGTGATCCGGGGACAGGGTCCAATGAGCAGTTCTTC
d_call: TRBD1; j_call: TRBJ1-1; v_call: TRBV4-1; clone_size: -; cdr3_aa: CASSQSGTGEVAFF; cdr3_nt: TGCGCCAGCAGCCAATCCGGGACAGGGGAAGTAGCTTTCTTT
d_call: TRBD1; j_call: TRBJ1-2; v_call: TRBV18; clone_size: -; cdr3_aa: CASSPDRGNGYTF; cdr3_nt: TGTGCCAGCTCACCGGACAGGGGGAATGGCTACACCTTC
d_call: TRBD2; j_call: TRBJ2-3; v_call: TRBV28; clone_size: once; cdr3_aa: CASSYPGLAGTDTQYF; cdr3_nt: TGTGCCAGCAGTTACCCGGGACTAGCGGGCACAGATACGCAGTATTTT
d_call: -; j_call: TRBJ2-1; v_call: TRBV24-1; clone_size: -; cdr3_aa: CATSDLGHEQFF; cdr3_nt: TGTGCCACCAGTGATTTGGGACACGAGCAGTTCTTC
d_call: -; j_call: TRBJ1-2; v_call: TRBV30; clone_size: -; cdr3_aa: CAWTGDGPYGYTF; cdr3_nt: TGTGCCTGGACTGGGGACGGACCCTATGGCTACACCTTC
d_call: -; j_call: TRBJ2-2; v_call: TRBV7-9; clone_size: -; cdr3_aa: CASSFSGGELFF; cdr3_nt: TGTGCCAGCAGCTTTTCGGGTGGGGAGCTGTTTTTT
d_call: -; j_call: TRBJ1-1; v_call: TRBV25-1; clone_size: -; cdr3_aa: CASSRGPNTEAFF; cdr3_nt: TGTGCCAGCAGCAGGGGCCCGAACACTGAAGCTTTCTTT
d_call: -; j_call: TRBJ2-2; v_call: TRBV19; clone_size: -; cdr3_aa: CASSRPGRSGELFF; cdr3_nt: TGTGCCAGTAGTAGGCCAGGGCGGAGCGGGGAGCTGTTTTTT
d_call: TRBD1; j_call: TRBJ1-4; v_call: TRBV5-4; clone_size: -; cdr3_aa: CASSLRSGTGGAGEKLFF; cdr3_nt: TGTGCCAGCAGCTTAAGATCGGGGACAGGGGGCGCGGGTGAAAAACTGTTTTTT
d_call: -; j_call: TRBJ1-2; v_call: TRBV18; clone_size: -; cdr3_aa: CASSGDGYGYTF; cdr3_nt: TGTGCCAGCTCAGGGGACGGATATGGCTACACCTTC
d_call: TRBD2; j_call: TRBJ2-3; v_call: TRBV28; clone_size: -; cdr3_aa: CASSLRTSGISTDTQYF; cdr3_nt: TGTGCCAGCAGTCTAAGGACTAGCGGGATATCCACAGATACGCAGTATTTT
d_call: TRBD1; j_call: TRBJ1-1; v_call: TRBV10-3; clone_size: once; cdr3_aa: CAISESGDRSNTEAFF; cdr3_nt: TGTGCCATCAGTGAGTCGGGGGACAGGTCGAACACTGAAGCTTTCTTT
d_call: TRBD1; j_call: TRBJ1-4; v_call: TRBV2; clone_size: -; cdr3_aa: CASNGQGMRNEKLFF; cdr3_nt: TGTGCCAGCAACGGACAGGGAATGAGGAACGAAAAACTGTTTTTT
d_call: TRBD2; j_call: TRBJ2-7; v_call: TRBV10-3; clone_size: -; cdr3_aa: CAISGRGGSYEQYF; cdr3_nt: TGTGCCATCAGTGGTCGCGGGGGCTCCTACGAGCAGTACTTC
d_call: -; j_call: TRBJ1-1; v_call: TRBV2; clone_size: -; cdr3_aa: CASNRQNMNTEAFF; cdr3_nt: TGTGCCAGCAATCGACAGAACATGAACACTGAAGCTTTCTTT
d_call: -; j_call: TRBJ1-2; v_call: TRBV30; clone_size: -; cdr3_aa: CAWSVGAYGYTF; cdr3_nt: TGTGCCTGGAGTGTAGGGGCCTATGGCTACACCTTC
d_call: -; j_call: TRBJ1-2; v_call: TRBV4-1; clone_size: -; cdr3_aa: CASSQEVNYGYTF; cdr3_nt: TGCGCCAGCAGCCAAGAGGTTAACTATGGCTACACCTTC
d_call: -; j_call: TRBJ2-3; v_call: TRBV5-6; clone_size: -; cdr3_aa: CASSLDVADSTDTQYF; cdr3_nt: TGTGCCAGCAGCTTGGATGTGGCAGATAGCACAGATACGCAGTATTTT
d_call: TRBD1; j_call: TRBJ1-4; v_call: TRBV2; clone_size: -; cdr3_aa: CASSESGGHEKLFF; cdr3_nt: TGTGCCAGCAGTGAATCAGGGGGCCATGAAAAACTGTTTTTT
d_call: -; j_call: TRBJ1-2; v_call: TRBV7-2; clone_size: -; cdr3_aa: CASSRTGNYGYTF; cdr3_nt: TGTGCCAGCAGCCGTACGGGTAACTATGGCTACACCTTC
d_call: TRBD2; j_call: TRBJ2-3; v_call: TRBV11-2; clone_size: once; cdr3_aa: CASSLGGGAGLTDTQYF; cdr3_nt: TGTGCCAGCAGCTTAGGGGGGGGAGCGGGGCTCACAGATACGCAGTATTTT
d_call: -; j_call: TRBJ2-1; v_call: TRBV12-3/TRBV12-4; clone_size: -; cdr3_aa: CASSPPGNNEQFF; cdr3_nt: TGTGCCAGCAGTCCCCCAGGTAACAATGAGCAGTTCTTC
d_call: TRBD2; j_call: TRBJ2-1; v_call: TRBV7-2; clone_size: once; cdr3_aa: CASSSRTSGGYNEQFF; cdr3_nt: TGTGCCAGCAGCTCCAGGACTAGCGGGGGGTACAATGAGCAGTTCTTC
d_call: TRBD2; j_call: TRBJ2-7; v_call: TRBV7-3; clone_size: -; cdr3_aa: CASSLASGSSYEQYF; cdr3_nt: TGTGCCAGCAGCTTAGCTAGCGGTAGCTCCTACGAGCAGTACTTC